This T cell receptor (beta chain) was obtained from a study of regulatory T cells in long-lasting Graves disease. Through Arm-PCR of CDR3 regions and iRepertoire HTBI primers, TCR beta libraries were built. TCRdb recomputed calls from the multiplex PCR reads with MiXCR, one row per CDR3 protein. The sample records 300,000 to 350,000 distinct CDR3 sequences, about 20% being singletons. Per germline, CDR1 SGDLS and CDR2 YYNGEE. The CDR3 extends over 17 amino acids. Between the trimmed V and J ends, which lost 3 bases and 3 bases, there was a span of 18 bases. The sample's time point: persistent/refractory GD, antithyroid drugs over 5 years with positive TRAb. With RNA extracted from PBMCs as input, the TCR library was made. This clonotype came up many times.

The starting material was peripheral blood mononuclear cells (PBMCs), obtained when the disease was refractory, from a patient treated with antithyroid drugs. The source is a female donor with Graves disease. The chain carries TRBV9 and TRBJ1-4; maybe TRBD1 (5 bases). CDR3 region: CASSANRLPYSNEKLFF. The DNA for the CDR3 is TGTGCCAGCAGCGCCAACAGGTTACCTTACTCTAATGAAAAACTGTTTTTT.